Sequencing of this T cell receptor beta chain was carried out in a study of T cells in Graves' hyperthyroidism and ophthalmopathy. This clonotype was detected only a few times. What it binds is unknown. CDR1 and CDR2 (germline): SGDLS, YYNGEE. V shed 0 bases and J shed 0 bases, with 6 bases lying between them. The CDR3 is 14 amino acids. RNA transcripts served as the template for amplifying TCR beta CDR3 regions. In the first-round RT-PCR of the TCR CDR3, the HTBI primer set was used. TCRdb used MiXCR to reprocess the multiplex PCR reads, holding one entry per CDR3 protein. The sample records approximately 600,000 distinct CDR3 sequences, under 25% being singletons. Disease lasting under 3 months, a NOSPECS grade of at least 4, and a Clinical Activity Score of at least 3 were features of the ophthalmopathy patients. Clinical symptoms, serum thyroxine, TRAb, thyroid ultrasound and orbital computed tomography established diagnosis.

Study-level findings and limits: Ophthalmopathy was told apart from stable hyperthyroidism by a 13 V-J model.

Sequencing was done on a sample of blood. The chain employs TRBV9 and TRBJ1-1; no reliable D call. The TCR comes from a man aged 30-40 years with Graves' ophthalmopathy. The CDR3 DNA follows: TGTGCCAGCAGCGTAGAGACCTTGAACACTGAAGCTTTCTTT. Residues: CASSVETLNTEAFF.